The text below deals with one TCR beta chain. Its specificity is not known. The record originates from a study of cytomegalovirus exposure and HLA in healthy donors. Study-wide results and caveats: One variant, a missense change in DCLRE1C, was linked in a later analysis to TCR beta V- and J-gene trimming. The classifier reportedly diagnosed cytomegalovirus status with high specificity and sensitivity.

The V gene end was trimmed by 4 bases and the J gene end by 5 bases; junction bases not matched to a gene: 11. Germline-derived CDR1 and CDR2 are MNHEY and SMNVEV (reference sequence). The CDR3 is made up of 16 amino acids. PCR employed 60 Vbeta and 13 Jbeta primers. The table came from immunoSEQ multiplex PCR; TCRdb's copy has only in-frame clones and leaves some out. The table shows about 120,000 clones, with around 86% occurring only once. The receptor was isolated from a man younger than 45 in good health and CMV-seronegative. The sequencing sample was made of PBMCs. V is TRBV27 and J is TRBJ1-2; 9 bases map to TRBD1. The CDR3 reads CASSSIDRGRRYGYTF. Here the CDR3 DNA reads TGTGCCAGCAGTTCGATCGACAGGGGGAGACGGTATGGCTACACCTTC.